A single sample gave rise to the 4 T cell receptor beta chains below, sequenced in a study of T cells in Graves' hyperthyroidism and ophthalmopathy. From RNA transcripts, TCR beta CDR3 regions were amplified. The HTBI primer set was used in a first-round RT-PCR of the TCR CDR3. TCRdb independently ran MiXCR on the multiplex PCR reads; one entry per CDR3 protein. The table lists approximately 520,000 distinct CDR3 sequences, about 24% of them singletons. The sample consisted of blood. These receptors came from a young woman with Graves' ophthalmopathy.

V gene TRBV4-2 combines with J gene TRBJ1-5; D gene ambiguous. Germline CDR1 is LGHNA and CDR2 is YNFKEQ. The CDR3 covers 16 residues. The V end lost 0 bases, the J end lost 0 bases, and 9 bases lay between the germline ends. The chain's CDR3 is CASSQDVGNSNQPQHF. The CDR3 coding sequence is TGTGCCAGCAGCCAAGATGTAGGGAATAGCAATCAGCCCCAGCATTTT.

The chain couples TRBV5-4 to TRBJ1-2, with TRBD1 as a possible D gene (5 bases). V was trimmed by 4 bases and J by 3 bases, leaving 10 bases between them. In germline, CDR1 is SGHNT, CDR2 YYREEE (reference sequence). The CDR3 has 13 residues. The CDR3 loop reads CASSPRDHYGYTF. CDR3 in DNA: TGTGCCAGCAGCCCACGGGACCACTATGGCTACACCTTC.

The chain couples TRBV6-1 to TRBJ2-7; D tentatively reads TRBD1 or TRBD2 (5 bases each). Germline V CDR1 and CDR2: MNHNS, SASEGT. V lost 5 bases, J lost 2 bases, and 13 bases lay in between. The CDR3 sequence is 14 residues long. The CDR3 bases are TGTGCCAGCAGTCCGATAGGGACCGCCTACGAGCAGTACTTC. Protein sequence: CASSPIGTAYEQYF.

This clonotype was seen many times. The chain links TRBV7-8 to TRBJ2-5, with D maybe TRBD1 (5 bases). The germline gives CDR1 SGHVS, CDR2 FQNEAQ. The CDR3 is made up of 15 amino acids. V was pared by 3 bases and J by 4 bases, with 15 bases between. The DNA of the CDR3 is TGTGCCAGCAGCTTCCACTCAGGGATAGGAGAGACCCAGTACTTC. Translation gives CASSFHSGIGETQYF.